These 10 T cell receptor beta chains were all obtained from the same sample, sequenced in a study of T cell changes during pregnancy in multiple sclerosis. Profiled with immunoSEQ multiplex PCR; TCRdb holds only in-frame clones, not every one. The repertoire holds tens of thousands of clones, approximately 92% seen once, with roughly 3% in the top ten. Sequencing was performed on peripheral blood, taken in the third trimester of pregnancy. Every receptor here comes from a female donor in good health, enrolled as a control in a pregnancy study.

The chain couples TRBV7-8 to TRBJ2-5; TRBD1 matches at 7 bases. CDR3 length: 15 residues. CDR1 and CDR2 from the germline V gene are SGHVS and FQNEAQ. V lost 5 bases, J lost 2 bases, and 8 bases stayed unmatched. CDR3 DNA: TGTGCCAGCAGCCCAAGGGGGCCCCCTCAAGAGACCCAGTACTTC. The encoded protein is CASSPRGPPQETQYF. The full variable domain, rest sourced from reference TRBV7-8 and TRBJ2-5, is GAGVSQSPRYKVAKRGQDVALRCDPISGHVSLFWYQQALGQGPEFLTYFQNEAQLDKSGLPSDRFFAERPEGSVSTLKIQRTQQEDSAVYLCASSPRGPPQETQYFGPGTRLLVL.

V usage is TRBV7-8 and J usage is TRBJ2-3; TRBD1 is a possible D gene (6 bases). Trimming removed 3 bases at V and 3 bases at J, with 10 bases between. In germline, CDR1 is SGHVS, CDR2 FQNEAQ. The CDR3 is made up of 14 amino acids. CDR3 in amino acids: CASSLGARTDTQYF. The CDR3 DNA is TGTGCCAGCAGCTTGGGGGCCCGGACAGATACGCAGTATTTT.

The chain links TRBV7-2 to TRBJ1-6, with 8 bases fitting TRBD1. This CDR3 has 17 amino acids. The V segment lost 4 bases and the J segment 0 bases; nucleotides outside the gene matches: 5. The germline gives CDR1 SGHTA, CDR2 FQGNSA. The CDR3 loop is CASSSTGVFSYNSPLHF. The CDR3, as DNA: TGTGCCAGCAGCTCGACAGGGGTCTTCTCCTATAATTCACCCCTCCACTTT.

V and J are TRBV21-1 and TRBJ2-1; TRBD1 is the table's D call and was not checked against the DNA. TRBV21-1 is a pseudogene locus. The CDR3 extends over 14 amino acids. The CDR3 loop is CASKGQGYDNEQFF. CDR3 sequence (DNA): TGTGCCAGCAAGGGACAGGGTTACGACAATGAGCAGTTCTTC.

V usage is TRBV6-1 and J usage is TRBJ1-4, with TRBD1 matching 7 bases. Germline values: CDR1 MNHNS, CDR2 SASEGT. The V segment lost 4 bases and the J segment 7 bases; nucleotides outside the gene matches: 9. This CDR3 comprises 15 residues. CDR3 nucleotide sequence: TGTGCCAGCAGTGTATTGACAGGGTGGAGTGAAAAACTGTTTTTT. Protein: CASSVLTGWSEKLFF.

The genes are TRBV19 and TRBJ1-1; D uncertain. This CDR3 has 12 amino acids. Germline lookup yields CDR1 LNHDA and CDR2 SQIVND (reference sequence). V gave up 3 bases and J gave up 5 bases, with 7 bases separating them. The CDR3 region has the DNA TGTGCCAGTAGTATTACCAGGACTGAAGCTTTCTTT. It translates to CASSITRTEAFF.

This chain links TRBV5-1 with TRBJ2-1; D may be TRBD1 (5 bases). The CDR3 totals 13 residues. The V and J ends lost 4 bases and 6 bases respectively, with 11 bases between them. CDR1 and CDR2 (germline): SGHRS, YFSETQ. The DNA for the CDR3 is TGCGCCAGCAGCATTGGCAGGGTCAATGAGCAGTTCTTC. Its protein is CASSIGRVNEQFF.

The chain joins TRBV11-2 to TRBJ2-5, with 9 nucleotides matching TRBD2. V was clipped by 1 base and J by 5 bases; unmatched bases: 11. The CDR3 is 17 residues long. From germline, CDR1 is SGHAT and CDR2 FQNNGV. This chain's CDR3 is CASSLVGSGGSGETQYF. DNA of the CDR3: TGTGCCAGCAGCTTAGTGGGTAGCGGGGGCTCTGGGGAGACCCAGTACTTC.

The chain carries TRBV28 and TRBJ2-7; D ambiguous. CDR1 is MDHEN, CDR2 SYDVKM, per germline. Trimming removed 6 bases at V and 0 bases at J, with 12 bases between. The CDR3 is made up of 14 amino acids. CDR3 loop: CASSPRHNSYEQYF. The CDR3 DNA is TGTGCCAGCAGCCCCCGACACAACTCCTACGAGCAGTACTTC.

Here the CDR3 reads CAISESRGTGAGTQYF. The CDR3 DNA sequence: TGTGCCATCAGTGAGTCGCGGGGGACAGGAGCAGGGACCCAGTACTTC. The V call is TRBV10-3, the J call TRBJ2-5, with D possibly TRBD1 on 8 matching bases. With 0 bases removed from V and 7 bases from J, the gap between germline ends came to 18 bases. The CDR3 length is 16 residues. In germline, CDR1 is ENHRY, CDR2 SYGVKD.